This TCR beta chain was retrieved from a study of blood T cell repertoires in COVID-19. Turning to the study itself: The cDNA or gDNA used as material had been derived from T cells, B-cell-depleted T cells, or PBMCs.

A single count supports this clone. V shed 1 base and J shed 5 bases, with 13 bases lying between them. Germline CDR1 is SGDLS and CDR2 is YYNGEE. The length of the CDR3 is 15 residues. Sequenced by immunoSEQ multiplex PCR; TCRdb stores in-frame clones only, minus some. This sample has approximately 260,000 clones, with approximately 88% found just once. The sequenced sample consisted of peripheral blood. V and J are TRBV9 and TRBJ2-1; D uncertain. This receptor was obtained from a woman between 65 and 79 years old with COVID-19, enrolled during active disease. CDR3 in DNA: TGTGCCAGCAGCGTATCCGGTAACAGACACAATGAGCAGTTCTTC. Translated, it gives CASSVSGNRHNEQFF.